This T cell receptor beta chain came from a study of shared clonotypes between healthy human individuals. Study-wide points: Sampling covered nothing but blood. Tissue TCR repertoires likely differ from those found in blood. Among donors, the sharing of clonotypes was expected to be influenced by sequencing depth.

The CDR3 is 14 residues long. Germline CDR1 SQVTM, CDR2 ANQGSEA. V dropped 7 bases and J dropped 4 bases, with 19 bases sitting between them. The count of this clone is one. Its target is not known. Donors comprised only Caucasian adults living in Nashville, Tennessee. Profiled with immunoSEQ multiplex PCR; TCRdb holds only in-frame clones, not every one. The sample gives over a million clones, around 95% of which show up once; roughly 1.2% is in the top ten. The sequencing sample was made of naive CD4+ T cells sorted from blood. Subset here: CD45RA+ positively selected. This chain links TRBV29-1 with TRBJ1-1; D unresolved. The TCR sequence derives from a man aged 25 to 40 in good health. CDR3 sequence (DNA): TGCAGCGGGGATCGCGTTGGGCTGGGCACTGAAGCTTTCTTT. Residues: CSGDRVGLGTEAFF. Based on the CDR3 plus reference TRBV29-1 and TRBJ1-1, the full variable domain is SAVISQKPSRDICQRGTSLTIQCQVDSQVTMMFWYRQQPGQSLTLIATANQGSEATYESGFVIDKFPISRPNLTFSTLTVSNMSPEDSSIYLCSGDRVGLGTEAFFGQGTRLTVV.